This T cell receptor (beta chain) was sequenced for a study of shared clonotypes between healthy human individuals. Study overall: Three CD4 naive, three CD4 memory, two CD8 naive and one CD8 memory plate were used per donor. General study findings and limits: Clonotype sharing across a few donors was observed for roughly 5% of naive CD4 clonotypes. Only blood was sampled; tissue repertoires likely differ. Generation probabilities were higher for clonotypes shared across all four sorted-subset donors than for unshared ones.

The V end lost 4 bases, the J end lost 4 bases, and 9 bases lay between the germline ends. The CDR3 extends over 12 amino acids. The germline V gene has CDR1 SGHRS and CDR2 YFSETQ. The repertoire was sequenced with immunoSEQ multiplex PCR; TCRdb's copy has only in-frame clones and lacks some. The table records around 2,100,000 clones, about 95% of them present only once. The naive CD8 fraction comprised CD45RO-negative cells positively selected for CCR7 and excluded terminally differentiated effector memory CD45RA+ cells. With regard to this clone: What it binds is unknown. Other DNA sequences of this sample code for an identical CDR3.

The sequencing input was naive CD8+ T cells sorted from blood. V usage is TRBV5-1 and J usage is TRBJ2-7; unclear D gene. This TCR was sampled from a man younger than 35 in good health. CDR3 DNA sequence: TGCGCCAGCAGCCCGGTGGGGTACGAGCAGTACTTC. This codes for CASSPVGYEQYF.